The rows below give T cell receptor beta chains drawn from one sample of a study of cytomegalovirus exposure and HLA in healthy donors. TCRdb's table, derived via immunoSEQ multiplex PCR, lists solely in-frame clones and lacks some. Among under 200,000 clones, approximately 78% were seen once, and the ten largest hold about 1.9%. The material sequenced was PBMCs. These receptors were taken from a woman younger than 30 in good health and CMV-seronegative. CDR3s include the opening cysteine and the closing phenylalanine or tryptophan. D genes are given only for firm matches. Rows may omit the clone size; those that give it use once, few, many or a size class.

>NA|once|TRBJ1-2|TRBV19
CASSIDRGVAGRGYTF
TGTGCCAGTAGTATAGATCGGGGGGTAGCGGGCCGTGGCTACACCTTC
>TRBD2|NA|TRBJ2-7|TRBV28
CASSLSGSTYEQYF
TGTGCCAGCAGTCTTAGCGGGTCGACCTACGAGCAGTACTTC
>TRBD2|NA|TRBJ2-5|TRBV6-1
CASTDPGRGETQYF
TGTGCCAGCACCGATCCCGGGAGGGGGGAGACCCAGTACTTC
>NA|NA|TRBJ1-1|TRBV9
CASSQITSRTEAFF
TGTGCCAGCAGCCAAATAACTAGCCGCACTGAAGCTTTCTTT
>NA|NA|TRBJ1-3|TRBV6-5
CASSTQGDTIYF
TGTGCCAGCAGCACACAGGGAGACACCATATATTTT
>NA|NA|TRBJ2-1|TRBV28
CASSDIGGAYNEQFF
TGTGCCAGCAGTGACATCGGCGGGGCTTACAATGAGCAGTTCTTC
>NA|NA|TRBJ2-7|TRBV4-1
CASSQEAQTYEQYF
TGCGCCAGCAGCCAAGAGGCCCAAACCTACGAGCAGTACTTC
>TRBD1|NA|TRBJ2-7|TRBV7-7
CASSLPTRDRTFYEQYF
TGTGCCAGCAGCTTACCGACCCGGGACAGGACCTTCTACGAGCAGTACTTC
>NA|NA|TRBJ1-1|TRBV18
CASSPYLKQGMNTEAFF
TGTGCCAGCTCACCATACCTAAAGCAGGGGATGAACACTGAAGCTTTCTTT
>TRBD1|NA|TRBJ2-7|TRBV19
CASRRGQGDYEQYF
TGTGCCAGTCGCCGCGGACAGGGGGATTACGAGCAGTACTTC
>NA|NA|TRBJ2-1|TRBV4-1
CASSQGFSGLRVYNEQFF
TGCGCCAGCAGCCAAGGTTTCTCGGGGTTGAGGGTCTACAATGAGCAGTTCTTC
>TRBD2|once|TRBJ2-3|TRBV5-1
CASSLIPGTSGNTDTQYF
TGCGCCAGCAGCCTCATACCTGGGACTAGCGGAAACACAGATACGCAGTATTTT
>NA|once|TRBJ2-1|TRBV7-9
CASSPVRGLQLNNEQFF
TGTGCCAGCAGCCCAGTCAGGGGACTACAACTTAACAATGAGCAGTTCTTC
>TRBD2|NA|TRBJ2-3|TRBV5-6
CASSGLAETDTQYF
TGTGCCAGCAGCGGACTAGCGGAGACAGATACGCAGTATTTT
>NA|NA|TRBJ1-1|TRBV18
CASSIGQNTEAFF
TGTGCCAGCTCAATCGGACAAAACACTGAAGCTTTCTTT
>NA|few|TRBJ2-7|TRBV5-1
CASSLEGASSAYEQYF
TGCGCCAGCAGCTTGGAAGGGGCTTCCTCAGCCTACGAGCAGTACTTC
>TRBD1|NA|TRBJ2-7|TRBV6-1
CASRQGHPYEQYF
TGTGCCAGCAGACAGGGGCATCCCTACGAGCAGTACTTC
>NA|once|TRBJ2-1|TRBV9
CASSVVAGNEQFF
TGTGCCAGCAGCGTAGTCGCGGGCAATGAGCAGTTCTTC
>NA|NA|TRBJ1-1|TRBV28
CASSLRAGAEAFF
TGTGCCAGCAGTTTAAGGGCAGGGGCTGAAGCTTTCTTT
>TRBD1|once|TRBJ1-2|TRBV27
CASSTQGAGGYTF
TGTGCCAGCAGTACACAGGGGGCCGGGGGCTACACCTTC
>NA|once|TRBJ1-3|TRBV6-5
CATSGVSNSGNTIYF
TGTGCCACCTCCGGGGTTTCCAACTCTGGAAACACCATATATTTT
>NA|NA|TRBJ1-1|TRBV27
CASGSNTEAFF
TGTGCCAGCGGTAGTAACACTGAAGCTTTCTTT
>TRBD1|once|TRBJ2-5|TRBV2
CASRARTGHQETQYF
TGTGCCAGCAGGGCCCGGACAGGGCACCAAGAGACCCAGTACTTC
>TRBD2|NA|TRBJ2-7|TRBV7-3
CASSEWGLAGTYEQYF
TGTGCCAGCAGCGAGTGGGGACTAGCGGGAACCTACGAGCAGTACTTC
>TRBD2|NA|TRBJ2-5|TRBV4-1
CASSRFSGGRAEETQYF
TGCGCCAGCAGCCGCTTCTCCGGCGGGAGGGCTGAAGAGACCCAGTACTTC
>NA|NA|TRBJ2-5|TRBV7-8
CASSLYDGLQYQETQYF
TGTGCCAGCAGCCTCTATGACGGACTACAGTACCAAGAGACCCAGTACTTC
>NA|NA|TRBJ1-5|TRBV19
CASSTGAGDGNQPQHF
TGTGCCAGTAGTACAGGGGCCGGAGATGGCAATCAGCCCCAGCATTTT
>TRBD2|NA|TRBJ2-7|TRBV11-2
CATGLAEYEQYF
TGTGCCACGGGACTAGCGGAATACGAGCAGTACTTC
>TRBD1|NA|TRBJ2-7|TRBV10-3
CAISGRDREGEQYF
TGTGCCATCAGTGGAAGGGACAGGGAGGGCGAGCAGTACTTC
>TRBD1|few|TRBJ1-1|TRBV12-5
CASGPEGQGYEAFF
TGTGCTAGTGGTCCTGAGGGACAGGGATACGAAGCTTTCTTT
>NA|NA|TRBJ2-1|TRBV7-6
CASSPLGRGDNEQFF
TGTGCCAGCAGCCCTCTGGGCAGGGGCGACAATGAGCAGTTCTTC
>NA|NA|TRBJ1-2|TRBV28
CASSLISYGYTF
TGTGCCAGCAGTTTAATATCCTATGGCTACACCTTC
>NA|NA|TRBJ2-7|TRBV5-1
CASSLLGDEQYF
TGCGCCAGCAGCTTACTCGGGGACGAGCAGTACTTC
>TRBD2|NA|TRBJ2-7|TRBV7-2
CASSLAGVGGSRPYEQYF
TGTGCCAGCAGCTTAGCGGGGGTCGGCGGGAGTCGGCCCTACGAGCAGTACTTC
>NA|NA|TRBJ1-6|TRBV18
CASSQDSPYNSPLHF
TGTGCCAGCTCGCAAGACAGTCCCTATAATTCACCCCTCCACTTT
>TRBD2|NA|TRBJ2-1|TRBV6-5
CASSLGRGDNEQFF
TGTGCCAGCAGTCTTGGGCGGGGGGACAATGAGCAGTTCTTC
>TRBD1|few|TRBJ2-7|TRBV7-6
CASSSGGWDRDYEQYF
TGTGCCAGCAGCTCCGGCGGGTGGGACAGAGACTACGAGCAGTACTTC
>TRBD1|NA|TRBJ1-1|TRBV6-6
CASSYPVYRGAEAFF
TGTGCCAGCAGTTACCCAGTTTACAGGGGCGCTGAAGCTTTCTTT
>TRBD2|NA|TRBJ2-6|TRBV7-8
CASSSRLATVLGANVLTF
TGTGCCAGCAGCTCACGACTAGCGACCGTTCTTGGGGCCAACGTCCTGACTTTC
>TRBD1|NA|TRBJ1-2|TRBV5-1
CASSLQGMGYGYTF
TGCGCCAGCAGCTTACAGGGGATGGGCTATGGCTACACCTTC
>TRBD2|NA|TRBJ2-1|TRBV2
CASSYLAGLGDEQFF
TGTGCCAGCAGTTACTTAGCGGGACTCGGGGATGAGCAGTTCTTC
>TRBD1|NA|TRBJ1-1|TRBV2
CASKLQGANTEAFF
TGTGCCAGCAAGCTACAGGGGGCGAACACTGAAGCTTTCTTT
>NA|NA|TRBJ1-3|TRBV11-2
CASSLGGYRVSSGNTIYF
TGTGCCAGCAGCTTAGGGGGGTACAGGGTGTCATCCGGAAACACCATATATTTT
>TRBD2|NA|TRBJ2-1|TRBV19
CASSRTSGGINNEQFF
TGTGCCAGTAGTCGCACTAGCGGGGGGATAAACAATGAGCAGTTCTTC
>NA|NA|TRBJ2-2|TRBV2
CASSEAYGVNTGELFF
TGTGCCAGCAGTGAAGCTTACGGGGTGAACACCGGGGAGCTGTTTTTT
>TRBD1|once|TRBJ1-2|TRBV27
CASGRTGGAHYGYTF
TGTGCCAGCGGGAGAACAGGGGGCGCCCACTATGGCTACACCTTC
>NA|NA|TRBJ2-7|TRBV2
CASRTWGDEQYF
TGTGCCAGCAGGACGTGGGGGGACGAGCAGTACTTC
>NA|NA|TRBJ1-3|TRBV5-1
CASSLVGVAGNTIYF
TGCGCCAGCAGCTTGGTCGGGGTAGCAGGAAACACCATATATTTT
>NA|NA|TRBJ2-2|TRBV27
CASSPGQWNTGELFF
TGTGCCAGCAGTCCCGGACAGTGGAACACCGGGGAGCTGTTTTTT
>TRBD1|NA|TRBJ1-2|TRBV6-1
CASSEMGTGAYGYTF
TGTGCCAGCAGTGAAATGGGGACAGGGGCCTATGGCTACACCTTC
>NA|NA|TRBJ2-1|TRBV9
CASSAGVGNEQFF
TGTGCCAGCAGCGCAGGGGTGGGCAATGAGCAGTTCTTC
>TRBD2|NA|TRBJ2-6|TRBV5-1
CASSLVGGDGANVLTF
TGCGCCAGCAGCTTGGTGGGGGGGGACGGGGCCAACGTCCTGACTTTC
>TRBD1|NA|TRBJ2-7|TRBV2
CASSRDREYEQYF
TGTGCCAGCAGTAGGGACAGGGAATACGAGCAGTACTTC
>TRBD1|NA|TRBJ2-5|TRBV5-4
CASSLRQGRFGQETQYF
TGTGCCAGCAGCTTGCGACAGGGGAGGTTTGGACAAGAGACCCAGTACTTC
>NA|NA|TRBJ1-2|TRBV28
CASSLSVPFSSYGYTF
TGTGCCAGCAGTTTATCAGTCCCCTTCTCATCCTATGGCTACACCTTC
>NA|NA|TRBJ2-3|TRBV30
CAWGTGGTDTQYF
TGTGCCTGGGGGACGGGGGGCACAGATACGCAGTATTTT
>NA|few|TRBJ1-5|TRBV6-5
CASATDPNQPQHF
TGTGCCAGCGCTACAGACCCCAATCAGCCCCAGCATTTT